The 30 T cell receptor beta chains listed next were all sequenced from one sample in a study of shared clonotypes between healthy human individuals (TCRdb year 2020). Library creation used the immunoSEQ multiplex PCR assay. TCRdb re-hosts the immuneACCESS table, in-frame sequences only. Its copies lack some clones; in the studies checked, an unresolved V gene accounts for under half of them, and the cause for the rest is not known. The sample profile shows some 2 million clones; 85% to 95% of them were found once. Roughly 0.13% of the sample goes to the ten largest clones. Source material: naive CD4+ T cells sorted from blood. The label giving this sample's cell subset or site can be read as: CD45RA+ positively selected. The receptors stem from a man aged 18 to 35 in good health.

This clone is a singleton in its sample. V and J are TRBV29-1 and TRBJ2-7; D is ambiguous. V dropped 4 bases and J dropped 3 bases, with 10 bases sitting between them. Germline values: CDR1 SQVTM, CDR2 ANQGSEA. This CDR3 is 12 amino acids long. CDR3 region: CSVAPSNYEQYF. The CDR3 bases are TGCAGCGTTGCCCCCAGCAACTACGAGCAGTACTTC.

This sequence joins TRBV15 and TRBJ2-5; D is unresolved. The V gene lost 0 bases and the J gene lost 4 bases, with 6 bases spanning the gap. The CDR3 runs 13 residues. Germline-derived CDR1 and CDR2 are LNHNV and YYDKDF (reference sequence). The DNA of the CDR3 is TGTGCCACCAGCAGAGACAGAATAGAGACCCAGTACTTC. This encodes CATSRDRIETQYF.

The rearrangement links TRBV10-3 to TRBJ1-6; 9 bases are shared with TRBD1. The CDR3 is 15 amino acids. V gave up 7 bases and J gave up 9 bases; unmatched junction bases: 10. The germline V gene has CDR1 ENHRY and CDR2 SYGVKD. CDR3 DNA sequence: TGTGCCATCAAAGGGTCGGGACAGGGTAGTTCACCCCTCCACTTT. This encodes CAIKGSGQGSSPLHF.

The gene calls are TRBV7-8 and TRBJ2-2; unclear D gene. V lost 5 bases and J lost 2, with 6 bases in between. The CDR3 has 13 residues. Germline V CDR1 and CDR2: SGHVS, FQNEAQ. The CDR3 reads CASSLTNTGELFF. The CDR3 bases are TGTGCCAGCAGCCTGACTAACACCGGGGAGCTGTTTTTT.

The chain carries TRBV30 and TRBJ1-4; D might be TRBD1 (5 bases). The CDR3 has 16 residues. V lost 5 bases, J lost 2 bases, and 18 bases lay in between. Germline V gene data show CDR1 as GTSNPN and CDR2 as SVGIG (reference sequence). CDR3 sequence: CAWSQGEGTTNEKLFF. In nucleotides, the CDR3 is TGTGCCTGGTCTCAAGGGGAGGGGACTACTAATGAAAAACTGTTTTTT.

This chain links TRBV29-1 with TRBJ2-5; tentatively, D is TRBD2 (6 bases). Germline V gene data show CDR1 as SQVTM and CDR2 as ANQGSEA. V gave up 8 bases and J gave up 5 bases, with 18 bases separating them. CDR3 length: 13 amino acids. Here the CDR3 DNA reads TGCAGCCTTCGGGAGTCCCGGGGGGAGACCCAGTACTTC. Encoded protein: CSLRESRGETQYF.

V and J are TRBV4-3 and TRBJ1-2; D uncertain. Germline assignment: CDR1 LGHNA and CDR2 YSLEER. The CDR3 spans 16 residues. The V and J ends lost 0 bases and 4 bases respectively, with 15 bases between them. In DNA form, the CDR3 reads TGCGCCAGCAGCCAAGATATGAGTGGGGAAGCCTATGGCTACACCTTC. The encoded protein is CASSQDMSGEAYGYTF.

This chain joins TRBV18 and TRBJ2-5, with D uncertain. With 5 bases removed from V and 3 bases from J, the gap between germline ends came to 10 bases. The CDR3 extends over 13 amino acids. Germline V gives CDR1 KGHSH, CDR2 LQKENI. CDR3: CASSIGSKETQYF. For the CDR3, the DNA is TGTGCCAGCTCAATTGGGTCCAAAGAGACCCAGTACTTC.

The V and J genes are TRBV11-3 and TRBJ2-5; the D is unclear. V lost 7 bases and J lost 2, with 14 bases in between. CDR1 and CDR2 (germline): SGHNT, YENEEA. The CDR3 runs 14 residues. The CDR3 DNA follows: TGTGCCAGCACCCGGCCCACGTTACAAGAGACCCAGTACTTC. This gives the protein CASTRPTLQETQYF.

The CDR3: CASSLGAGDTDTQYF. The CDR3 DNA reads TGCGCCAGCAGCCTGGGGGCGGGGGACACAGATACGCAGTATTTT. This chain connects TRBV5-1 to TRBJ2-3; perhaps TRBD2 as D (7 bases). There are 15 residues in the CDR3. Germline V CDR1 and CDR2: SGHRS, YFSETQ. Trimming stripped 4 bases from V and 2 bases from J, with 14 bases between.

The CDR3 nucleotides are TGCGCCAGCAGCCAAGGGTACGGGGGCGAGCAGTACTTC. Its translation is CASSQGYGGEQYF. The chain links TRBV4-1 to TRBJ2-7, with D possibly TRBD2 on 6 matching bases. V lost 1 base, J lost 6 bases, and 10 bases lay in between. Germline assignment: CDR1 MGHRA and CDR2 YSYEKL. This CDR3 is built from 13 residues.

J is TRBJ2-7 and V is TRBV11-2; D is unclear. Deletions cut 2 bases from V and 6 bases from J, with 11 bases between. Germline V gene sequence: CDR1 SGHAT, CDR2 FQNNGV. CDR3 size: 13 residues. Here the CDR3 reads CASSLSLLGEQYF. Written as DNA, the CDR3 is TGTGCCAGCAGCTTATCCCTCCTCGGCGAGCAGTACTTC.

This chain uses TRBV12-5 with TRBJ1-1; D call uncertain. CDR3 size: 16 residues. Germline CDR1 and CDR2: LGHNT and FRNRAP. Trimming stripped 3 bases from V and 3 bases from J, with 17 bases between. The CDR3, as DNA: TGTGCTAGTGGTTTCGGAGGATGGGAGGGCGACACTGAAGCTTTCTTT. Residues: CASGFGGWEGDTEAFF.

CDR3 amino acids: CASSPSTGTYNEQFF. In DNA form, the CDR3 reads TGCGCCAGCAGCCCAAGCACAGGCACCTACAATGAGCAGTTCTTC. The chain combines TRBV5-1 with TRBJ2-1; D may be TRBD1 (5 bases). CDR1 and CDR2 from the germline V gene are SGHRS and YFSETQ. This CDR3 region has 15 residues. Trimming left V 4 bases short and J 2 bases short, with 13 bases between.

The rearrangement links TRBV28 to TRBJ1-2; D perhaps matches TRBD1 (6 bases). Trimming cost V 1 base and J 8 bases, with 17 bases left between them. Germline CDR1 and CDR2: MDHEN and SYDVKM. The CDR3 covers 15 residues. The CDR3 here is CASSLSAGALGGYTF. CDR3 in DNA: TGTGCCAGCAGTTTATCGGCAGGGGCCCTTGGCGGCTACACCTTC.

This chain uses TRBV19 with TRBJ2-1; possibly TRBD1 or TRBD2 for D (5 bases each). V lost 6 bases and J 5 bases, leaving 11 bases between the germline ends. The germline CDR1 and CDR2 sequences are LNHDA and SQIVND (reference sequence). This CDR3 comprises 13 residues. The CDR3 DNA reads as TGTGCCAGTAGGGCCGGGGCAGACAATGAGCAGTTCTTC. This codes for CASRAGADNEQFF.

This chain uses TRBV4-1 with TRBJ2-2, with unresolved D. This CDR3 contains 14 residues. The germline gives CDR1 MGHRA, CDR2 YSYEKL. V lost 6 bases, J lost 4 bases, and 12 bases lay in between. In nucleotides, the CDR3 is TGCGCCAGCAGGGTGGAGAAGACCACCGGGGAGCTGTTTTTT. Translating gives CASRVEKTTGELFF.

This clone was counted once. The genes are TRBV2 and TRBJ1-1, with D unclear. V dropped 6 bases and J dropped 2 bases, with 13 bases sitting between them. This CDR3 comprises 14 residues. Germline-derived CDR1 and CDR2 are SNHLY and FYNNEI. In DNA, the CDR3 is TGTGCCAGCAGCCCTCGGACGGGAAACACTGAAGCTTTCTTT. Protein sequence: CASSPRTGNTEAFF.

This sequence joins TRBV6-5 and TRBJ2-7, with TRBD2 matching over 9 bases. From germline, CDR1 is MNHEY and CDR2 SVGAGI. The length of the CDR3 is 15 residues. Trimming cost V 2 bases and J 7 bases; bases outside gene matches: 9. CDR3: CASSYEAGGGYEQYF. Written as DNA, the CDR3 is TGTGCCAGCAGTTACGAGGCGGGAGGGGGGTATGAGCAGTACTTC.

A remark on this clone: Distinct nucleotide sequences in the sample also encode this CDR3. The rearrangement joins TRBV7-6 to TRBJ2-5; D gene uncertain. CDR1 and CDR2 from the germline V gene are SGHVS and FNYEAQ. The CDR3 is 11 amino acids. Trimming removed 4 bases at V and 5 bases at J, with 5 bases between. The CDR3 bases are TGTGCCAGCAGCTCTGGGGAGACCCAGTACTTC. This codes for CASSSGETQYF.

This chain joins TRBV5-1 and TRBJ2-7; 8 positions agree with TRBD1. The CDR3 contains 13 residues. The V segment lost 9 bases and the J segment 0 bases; nucleotides outside the gene matches: 5. From germline, CDR1 is SGHRS and CDR2 YFSETQ. DNA of the CDR3: TGCGCCACGAGACAGGGGAGCTCCTACGAGCAGTACTTC. Translation: CATRQGSSYEQYF.

The sample holds a few counts of this clone. The sample carries other DNA sequences with the same CDR3. This chain links TRBV30 with TRBJ2-5; D is uncertain. The germline V and J ends were trimmed by 5 bases and 1 base, with 2 bases remaining between them. CDR3 size: 10 residues. Looked up from germline, CDR1 is GTSNPN and CDR2 is SVGIG (reference sequence). The CDR3 spells CAWAQETQYF. CDR3 in DNA: TGTGCCTGGGCCCAAGAGACCCAGTACTTC.

Concerning this clone itself: Within the sample, other DNA sequences also encode this same CDR3. This chain links TRBV7-9 with TRBJ2-5, with 7 nucleotides matching TRBD2. The germline V gene has CDR1 SEHNR and CDR2 FQNEAQ (reference sequence). V lost 1 base and J lost 5; bases outside the gene matches: 7. The CDR3 runs to 15 residues. The CDR3 loop is CASSLEGSGLETQYF. The CDR3, as DNA: TGTGCCAGCAGCTTAGAAGGTAGCGGGCTGGAGACCCAGTACTTC.

The rearrangement links TRBV28 to TRBJ1-1; D possibly corresponds to TRBD1 (6 bases). Trimming took off 2 bases at V and 1 base at J, with 17 bases between the two ends. Per germline, CDR1 MDHEN and CDR2 SYDVKM. This CDR3 spans 17 amino acids. The CDR3 nucleotides are TGTGCCAGCAGTTTAAATCGAGTTGGGGGGGCGAACACTGAAGCTTTCTTT. Translated: CASSLNRVGGANTEAFF.

V is TRBV6-5 and J is TRBJ1-2; TRBD1 might be the D (5 bases). The germline gives CDR1 MNHEY, CDR2 SVGAGI. The CDR3 totals 14 residues. The V end lost 5 bases, the J end lost 6 bases, and 16 bases lay between the germline ends. The CDR3 protein is CASSRGRGWDGYTF. The CDR3 nucleotides are TGTGCCAGCAGTCGCGGACGGGGGTGGGATGGCTACACCTTC.

Regarding this clone: Other DNA sequences in this specimen translate into the identical CDR3. The chain links TRBV7-9 to TRBJ1-1; D call uncertain. Deletions cut 3 bases from V and 1 base from J, with 6 bases between. The CDR3 loop spans 13 amino acids. CDR1 is SEHNR and CDR2 is FQNEAQ in the germline V gene (reference sequence). The CDR3 nucleotides read TGTGCCAGCAGCTTTGAGGGGAACACTGAAGCTTTCTTT. Amino acid sequence: CASSFEGNTEAFF.

J is TRBJ2-7 and V is TRBV30; 7 positions match TRBD2. The CDR3 runs to 12 residues. Losses at the gene ends were 6 bases for V and 2 bases for J; bases not matched to a gene: 4. Germline assignment: CDR1 GTSNPN and CDR2 SVGIG (reference sequence). CDR3 sequence: CACTSATYEQYF. As DNA, the CDR3 is TGTGCCTGCACTAGCGCAACCTACGAGCAGTACTTC.

The chain links TRBV10-1 to TRBJ2-3; D is undetermined. The CDR3 spans 16 residues. The germline V gene has CDR1 WNHNN and CDR2 SYGVQD (reference sequence). V shed 10 bases and J shed 0 bases, with 20 bases lying between them. DNA of the CDR3: TGCGCCACCACCCCGATTTGGGCGCCTAGCACAGATACGCAGTATTTT. It yields the protein CATTPIWAPSTDTQYF.

This chain joins TRBV11-2 and TRBJ1-2; TRBD1 agrees at 8 bases. CDR1 and CDR2 (germline): SGHAT, FQNNGV. The CDR3 totals 18 residues. The V and J ends lost 0 bases and 0 bases, in that order; junction bases with no gene match: 9. The DNA of the CDR3 is TGTGCCAGCAGCTTAGAACGGGACAGGCTTAAAACTAACTATGGCTACACCTTC. Translating it yields CASSLERDRLKTNYGYTF.

The chain combines TRBV30 with TRBJ1-3; D call uncertain. The CDR3 length is 17 residues. Per the germline V gene, CDR1 is GTSNPN and CDR2 is SVGIG (reference sequence). Trimming took off 2 bases at V and 0 bases at J, with 17 bases between the two ends. CDR3 in DNA: TGTGCCTGGAGTTTGACGCTGGTCCCGAGCTCTGGAAACACCATATATTTT. Its translation: CAWSLTLVPSSGNTIYF.